This TCR beta chain was sequenced during a study of monozygotic twins with inflammatory bowel disease. Study conclusions and caveats: No distinction between different T cell subtypes was possible. Support was lacking for any single strong IBD-associated signal or clonotype. The authors note that differing immunosuppressive treatments may have added variability to patient repertoires.

Turning to this clonotype: Its target is unknown.

A template switching step added UMIs, each with a 6-nucleotide sample barcode. TCRdb reworked the 5' RACE reads into one entry per CDR3 protein, no DNA. The sample totals 300,000 to 350,000 distinct CDR3 sequences; its top ten clones hold around 2%. Material: blood. This sequence was found in a human donor with ulcerative colitis or Crohn's disease, or a healthy co-twin of an affected twin (not recorded which).

CDR3 residues: CASSYSGGRGNFNSYGYTF. V usage is TRBV6-5 and J usage is TRBJ1-2; TCRdb returns TRBD1, unconfirmable since there is no DNA. This CDR3 comprises 19 residues. Germline V gene lookup returns CDR1 MNHEY and CDR2 SVGAGI.